What follows is one T cell receptor (beta chain) and its context. Its matching antigen is unknown. This entry belongs to a study of shared clonotypes between healthy human individuals. Study-wide context: Each donor's CD8 memory used one plate, CD8 naive two, each CD4 subset three. Study-wide points: The study found lower generation probabilities in non-shared clonotypes than in those shared by all four donors.

In the CD4+ fraction, cells were divided into CD45RA+ naive and CD45RA-negative memory subsets. Profiled with immunoSEQ multiplex PCR; TCRdb holds only in-frame clones, not every one. Seen here are 2 million to 2.5 million clones, about 94% observed once, and the top ten hold about 0.13%. The junction had 9 bases not matched to a gene; V was cut back by 4 bases and J by 10 bases. CDR1 and CDR2 (germline): MNHNS, SASEGT. The CDR3 contains 16 residues. The sample was naive CD4+ T cells sorted from blood. Stated subset: CD45RA+ positively selected. This chain uses TRBV6-1 with TRBJ1-6, with 11 bases lining up with TRBD1. The receptor was derived from a young man in good health. This CDR3 is CASSVRGQGAWSPLHF. The CDR3 DNA reads TGTGCCAGCAGTGTTCGTGGACAGGGGGCCTGGTCACCCCTCCACTTT.